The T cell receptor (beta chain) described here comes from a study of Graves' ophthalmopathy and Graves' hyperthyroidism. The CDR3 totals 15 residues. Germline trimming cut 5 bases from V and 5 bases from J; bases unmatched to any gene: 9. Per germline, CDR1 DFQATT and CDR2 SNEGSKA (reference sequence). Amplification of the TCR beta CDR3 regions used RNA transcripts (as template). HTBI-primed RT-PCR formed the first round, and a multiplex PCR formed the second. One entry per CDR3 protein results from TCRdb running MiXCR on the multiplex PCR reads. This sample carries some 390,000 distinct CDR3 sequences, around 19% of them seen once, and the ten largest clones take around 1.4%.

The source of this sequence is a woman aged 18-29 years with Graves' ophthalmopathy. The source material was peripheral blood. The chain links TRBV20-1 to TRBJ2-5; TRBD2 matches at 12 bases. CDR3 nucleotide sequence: TGCAGTGCTTATCCCCTAGCGGGAGGGCCTGAGACCCAGTACTTC. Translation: CSAYPLAGGPETQYF.